There are a few counts of the clone carrying this T cell receptor beta chain. Unique molecular identifiers were built into the TCRbeta library. Each CDR3 protein gets one entry after TCRdb re-called the PCR reads with MiXCR. The table records around 78,000 distinct CDR3 sequences, roughly 13% of them present only once. This record belongs to a study of T-cell reconstitution after alpha-beta-depleted transplantation in children. This CDR3 region has 15 residues. Trimming took 1 base from V and 1 from J; bases not matched to a gene: 3. Germline-derived CDR1 and CDR2 are SEHNR and FQNEAQ (reference sequence).

This specimen was PBMCs, mostly from graft donor cells, taken 180 days after TCRalphabeta/CD19-depleted stem cell transplant. This TCR came from a male patient under 10 years old who had a stem cell transplant for acute lymphoblastic leukemia, so the T cells may come from the graft donor. The chain recombines TRBV7-9 with TRBJ2-7; 8 positions match TRBD1. This chain's CDR3 is CASSLGDRLSYEQYF. The CDR3 region has the DNA TGTGCCAGCAGCTTAGGGGACAGGTTGTCCTACGAGCAGTACTTC.